The clone carrying this T cell receptor (beta chain) was seen just once. This specimen belongs to a study of shared clonotypes between healthy human individuals. Each sorted subset replicate got 200 ng genomic DNA, roughly 30,000 genomes. As originally analysed: In the immunoSEQ data, sequences were junction-only and lacked quality scores, so filtering differed. Data came from immunoSEQ multiplex PCR; TCRdb stores just in-frame clones and leaves some out. V and J calls plus clone size are reproduced from that table; the DNA served to infer D and trimming. There are 550,000 to 800,000 clones in the sample; roughly 88% occur only once, and 30% to 40% lies in the top ten. Germline V gene lookup returns CDR1 MDHEN and CDR2 SYDVKM. V lost 6 bases and J lost 2, with 8 bases in between. The CDR3 has 13 residues. With CCR7-negative CD45RA+ TemRA cells, CD45RO+ cells were combined in CD8 memory.

This clonotype originated in a young man in good health. Some clones in this sample may be carry-over from other donors' samples. What was sequenced was memory CD8+ T cells from PBMCs. The subset here: CD45RO+ cells pooled with CCR7-negative TemRA cells. The rearrangement joins TRBV28 to TRBJ1-5; D call uncertain. The CDR3 DNA reads as TGTGCCAGCAGGGGTTTCGGCAATCAGCCCCAGCATTTT. This gives the protein CASRGFGNQPQHF. Filled out from reference TRBV28 and TRBJ1-5, the complete variable domain reads DVKVTQSSRYLVKRTGEKVFLECVQDMDHENMFWYRQDPGLGLRLIYFSYDVKMKEKGDIPEGYSVSREKKERFSLILESASTNQTSMYLCASRGFGNQPQHFGDGTRLSIL.